This record covers a single T cell receptor beta chain. This entry is derived from a study of blood T cell repertoires in COVID-19. As processed by the authors: Cell counts per sample came from amplifying reference gene primers. Produced via immunoSEQ multiplex PCR; TCRdb's table is partial and in-frame only. V, J and clone size derive from that table, while D and trimming were established from the DNA sequence. The sample records roughly 220,000 clones, around 90% being singletons. V was clipped by 5 bases and J by 4 bases; unmatched bases: 6. This CDR3 has 15 residues. Germline CDR1 reads SEHNR; CDR2 reads FQNEAQ (reference sequence).

Sequences were obtained from PBMCs or T cells enriched from blood (not recorded which). This chain connects TRBV7-9 to TRBJ2-3, with TRBD2 identical over 10 bases. This clonotype was obtained from a young man who had been exposed to COVID-19. CDR3 sequence: CASSQVLAGADTQYF. The CDR3 DNA is TGTGCCAGCAGCCAAGTCCTAGCGGGGGCAGATACGCAGTATTTT. The full variable domain, completed using reference TRBV7-9 and TRBJ2-3, is DTGVSQNPRHKITKRGQNVTFRCDPISEHNRLYWYRQTLGQGPEFLTYFQNEAQLEKSRLLSDRFSAERPKGSFSTLEIQRTEQGDSAMYLCASSQVLAGADTQYFGPGTRLTVL.